Each of the 25 T cell receptor beta chains below was sequenced from the same sample in a study of T cell responses to AZD1222 COVID-19 vaccine. TCRdb's copy holds only in-frame clones and misses some; the assay was immunoSEQ multiplex PCR. The table has around 130,000 clones, 80% to 95% seen once. The material sequenced was peripheral blood, taken 28 days after the second AZD1222 dose. The receptors derive from an adult who received the AZD1222 COVID-19 vaccine.

The count of this clone is one. The chain has TRBV5-5 and TRBJ2-5; possibly TRBD1 or TRBD2 for D (5 bases each). The CDR3 consists of 14 residues. V was shortened by 0 bases and J by 5 bases, with 11 bases between the two germline ends. The V gene's germline CDR1 is SGHKS and CDR2 YYEKEE (reference sequence). The CDR3 region is CASSLDPGQETQYF. The CDR3 DNA follows: TGTGCCAGCAGCTTGGACCCGGGGCAGGAGACCCAGTACTTC.

This clone appeared a single time. This chain uses TRBV12-3 or TRBV12-4 with TRBJ2-7; D not certain. Trimming removed 0 bases at V and 2 bases at J, with 5 bases between. The CDR3 is 13 residues long. The CDR3 is CASSLAAPYEQYF. The CDR3 DNA reads as TGTGCCAGCAGTTTAGCGGCACCCTACGAGCAGTACTTC.

This clone was observed a single time. V is TRBV5-1 and J is TRBJ1-5; D uncertain. V was shortened by 0 bases and J by 7 bases, with 8 bases between the two germline ends. The length of the CDR3 is 13 residues. Germline CDR1 is SGHRS and CDR2 is YFSETQ. In nucleotides, the CDR3 is TGCGCCAGCAGCTTGGAGGGAAAGCAGCCCCAGCATTTT. Its protein product is CASSLEGKQPQHF.

The chain links TRBV6-5 to TRBJ1-6; possibly TRBD1 for D (5 bases). Germline CDR1 is MNHEY and CDR2 is SVGAGI. The germline V and J ends were trimmed by 2 bases and 8 bases, with 10 bases remaining between them. The CDR3 is 14 residues long. The CDR3, as DNA: TGTGCCAGCAGTTACCGGGGGGGTGATTCACCCCTCCACTTT. This codes for CASSYRGGDSPLHF.

This clone occurred once. The chain carries TRBV19 and TRBJ2-6; TRBD2 agrees at 9 bases. Germline V gene data show CDR1 as LNHDA and CDR2 as SQIVND (reference sequence). Trimming removed 6 bases from V and 2 bases from J; junction bases left unmatched: 11. The CDR3 contains 18 residues. CDR3: CASSHAGGKRAGANVLTF. CDR3 sequence (DNA): TGTGCCAGTAGCCATGCGGGGGGGAAAAGGGCTGGGGCCAACGTCCTGACTTTC. Combining the CDR3 with reference TRBV19 and TRBJ2-6 gives the whole variable domain DGGITQSPKYLFRKEGQNVTLSCEQNLNHDAMYWYRQDPGQGLRLIYYSQIVNDFQKGDIAEGYSVSREKKESFPLTVTSAQKNPTAFYLCASSHAGGKRAGANVLTFGAGSRLTVL.

The chain carries TRBV5-8 and TRBJ1-4; D ambiguous. This CDR3 has 11 residues. Germline values: CDR1 SGHTS, CDR2 YDEGEE. Trimming left V 4 bases short and J 5 bases short, with 3 bases between. The CDR3 bases are TGTGCCAGCAGCCAGAATGAAAAACTGTTTTTT. Amino acid sequence: CASSQNEKLFF.

V usage is TRBV5-5 and J usage is TRBJ2-7; 8 nucleotides align to TRBD2. The CDR3 has 15 amino acids. CDR1 is SGHKS and CDR2 is YYEKEE in the germline V gene (reference sequence). The V gene end was trimmed by 4 bases and the J gene end by 2 bases; junction bases not matched to a gene: 8. For the CDR3, the DNA is TGTGCCAGCAGCCCCCTCGCGGGGGGCCCCTACGAGCAGTACTTC. Protein product: CASSPLAGGPYEQYF.

The rearrangement joins TRBV4-2 to TRBJ1-6; D is uncertain. Germline lookup yields CDR1 LGHNA and CDR2 YNFKEQ. V lost 3 bases and J 5 bases, leaving 8 bases between the germline ends. This CDR3 spans 14 amino acids. CDR3 region: CASSHRINNSPLHF. CDR3 sequence (DNA): TGTGCCAGCAGCCATAGGATAAATAATTCACCCCTCCACTTT.

Worth noting for this clone: The sample contains more than one DNA sequence encoding this CDR3. This chain uses TRBV5-4 with TRBJ1-2; TRBD1 aligns across 10 bases. This CDR3 has 15 amino acids. CDR1 is SGHNT and CDR2 is YYREEE in the germline V gene (reference sequence). Trimming took 4 bases from V and 3 from J; bases not matched to a gene: 6. The CDR3 DNA follows: TGTGCCAGCAGCCGAACCGGGACAGGGGACTATGGCTACACCTTC. It translates to CASSRTGTGDYGYTF.

The chain is built from TRBV9 and TRBJ2-3; D is uncertain. The V gene lost 0 bases and the J gene lost 3 bases, with 5 bases spanning the gap. The CDR3 length is 13 residues. The germline CDR1 and CDR2 sequences are SGDLS and YYNGEE. CDR3 protein: CASSVVGTDTQYF. CDR3 bases: TGTGCCAGCAGCGTAGTCGGAACAGATACGCAGTATTTT.

This chain connects TRBV19 to TRBJ2-1; 7 bases line up with TRBD1. J was trimmed by 2 bases and V by 7 bases; bases with no gene match: 8. This CDR3 contains 15 residues. CDR1 is LNHDA, CDR2 SQIVND, per germline (reference sequence). DNA for the CDR3: TGTGCCAGTAAGTTCCGGGACAGCGCCTACAATGAGCAGTTCTTC. Translating gives CASKFRDSAYNEQFF.

The rearrangement joins TRBV6-2 or TRBV6-3 to TRBJ1-2; possibly TRBD1 for D (6 bases). Looked up from germline, CDR1 is MNHEY and CDR2 is SVGEGT. V was trimmed by 0 bases and J by 2 bases, leaving 19 bases between them. The CDR3 is made up of 18 amino acids. CDR3 sequence reads: CASSYSRDKFRHNYGYTF. The CDR3 DNA is TGTGCCAGCAGTTACTCGAGGGACAAGTTTCGCCACAACTATGGCTACACCTTC.

The V and J genes are TRBV6-5 and TRBJ2-1; 8 bases align to TRBD2. V trimming: 6 bases; J trimming: 3 bases; junction bases outside the gene matches: 7. This CDR3 region has 15 residues. The V gene's germline CDR1 is MNHEY and CDR2 SVGAGI. In DNA form, the CDR3 reads TGTGCCAGCAGAAAAGCCCGGGAGGGCTACAATGAGCAGTTCTTC. This encodes CASRKAREGYNEQFF.

The chain couples TRBV19 to TRBJ2-7; TRBD1 might be the D (7 bases). The CDR3 runs 13 residues. The ends were cut back, 7 bases at V and 5 bases at J, with 15 bases in the middle. Germline V gene lookup returns CDR1 LNHDA and CDR2 SQIVND (reference sequence). The CDR3 region is CASKGRGVDEQYF. Written as DNA, the CDR3 is TGTGCCAGTAAGGGCAGGGGGGTAGACGAGCAGTACTTC.

As DNA, the CDR3 is TGTGCCAGCACTCCCGGGTTGGGACTGGGGCGGGGCACCGGGGAGCTGTTTTTT. As protein: CASTPGLGLGRGTGELFF. This rearrangement joins TRBV11-2 to TRBJ2-2, with D perhaps matching TRBD2 (6 bases). There are 18 residues in the CDR3. Trimming removed 7 bases from V and 4 bases from J, with 25 bases in between. Germline V lookup: CDR1 SGHAT, CDR2 FQNNGV.

As concerns this clone: Sequence at one end of the junction differs from germline and may be a read error. This chain uses TRBV13 with TRBJ2-7; D is perhaps TRBD2 (7 bases). The CDR3 is 13 residues long. Per the germline V gene, CDR1 is PRHDT and CDR2 is FYEKMQ (reference sequence). The CDR3 reads CASSSGTGTTSAF. The CDR3 coding sequence is TGTGCCAGCAGCAGCGGGACCGGGACAACCTCCGCTTTC.

The sample holds one count of this clone. The J gene is TRBJ2-5, the V gene TRBV7-9; D gene ambiguous. The CDR3 spans 13 residues. Trimming stripped 3 bases from V and 3 bases from J, with 8 bases between. The germline V gene has CDR1 SEHNR and CDR2 FQNEAQ (reference sequence). The CDR3 DNA is TGTGCCAGCAGCTTTATGGGGAAAGAGACCCAGTACTTC. This sequence encodes CASSFMGKETQYF.

J is TRBJ1-1 and V is TRBV7-9; D remains unclear. Trimming cost V 1 base and J 8 bases, with 14 bases left between them. CDR3 length equals 14 residues. Germline V gives CDR1 SEHNR, CDR2 FQNEAQ (reference sequence). The CDR3 loop reads CASSLVQPRVEAFF. The CDR3 region has the DNA TGTGCCAGCAGCTTAGTTCAACCTCGGGTGGAAGCTTTCTTT.

The gene calls are TRBV5-8 and TRBJ2-5; D is perhaps TRBD1 or TRBD2 (5 bases each). The CDR3 loop spans 14 amino acids. The germline V and J ends were trimmed by 2 bases and 2 bases, with 10 bases remaining between them. Germline V lookup: CDR1 SGHTS, CDR2 YDEGEE. The CDR3 coding sequence is TGTGCCAGCAGCTTCCGGGACGGGCAAGAGACCCAGTACTTC. This gives the protein CASSFRDGQETQYF.

The chain employs TRBV5-1 and TRBJ2-3; D is perhaps TRBD2 (6 bases). The CDR3 loop spans 16 amino acids. Trimming left V 4 bases short and J 2 bases short, with 17 bases between. The germline V gene encodes CDR1 SGHRS and CDR2 YFSETQ. The CDR3 region has the DNA TGCGCCAGCAGCCATTGGAGGGGACTCCTCACAGATACGCAGTATTTT. Encoded protein: CASSHWRGLLTDTQYF.

The chain recombines TRBV19 with TRBJ2-1; 10 bases are a match to TRBD1. The CDR3 is made up of 14 amino acids. CDR1 is LNHDA and CDR2 is SQIVND in the germline V gene (reference sequence). The J segment lost 5 bases and the V segment lost 8 bases, leaving 6 bases of the junction unmatched. The CDR3 region has the DNA TGTGCCAGTGCCGACAGGGGGCTTAACAATGAGCAGTTCTTC. This codes for CASADRGLNNEQFF. Together with reference TRBV19 and TRBJ2-1, the CDR3 gives the full variable domain: DGGITQSPKYLFRKEGQNVTLSCEQNLNHDAMYWYRQDPGQGLRLIYYSQIVNDFQKGDIAEGYSVSREKKESFPLTVTSAQKNPTAFYLCASADRGLNNEQFFGPGTRLTVL.

The chain employs TRBV29-1 and TRBJ2-7, with 9 nucleotides matching TRBD1. Germline CDR1 reads SQVTM; CDR2 reads ANQGSEA. The CDR3 contains 13 residues. V gave up 3 bases and J gave up 2 bases; unmatched junction bases: 2. The CDR3 DNA reads TGCAGCGTTGAGGGGACAGGGACCTACGAGCAGTACTTC. This gives the protein CSVEGTGTYEQYF.

This chain uses TRBV6-5 with TRBJ1-1; a possible D gene is TRBD1 (6 bases). Trimming left V 7 bases short and J 1 base short, with 16 bases between. This CDR3 region has 15 residues. CDR1 and CDR2 (germline): MNHEY, SVGAGI. The CDR3 bases are TGTGCCAGCAAGATGATCGGGACACCGAACACTGAAGCTTTCTTT. This gives the protein CASKMIGTPNTEAFF.

The genes are TRBV6-1 and TRBJ1-1; 7 positions match TRBD1. There are 15 residues in the CDR3. Germline V gene data show CDR1 as MNHNS and CDR2 as SASEGT. The trim removed 3 bases at V and 5 bases at J, leaving 9 bases unmatched. Written as DNA, the CDR3 is TGTGCCAGCAGTGAGAAGGGGACAGAGGGGACTGAAGCTTTCTTT. It translates to CASSEKGTEGTEAFF.

V gene TRBV19 combines with J gene TRBJ2-7; 12 bases match TRBD1. Germline lookup yields CDR1 LNHDA and CDR2 SQIVND (reference sequence). Trimming at V came to 7 bases and at J to 4 bases, leaving 8 bases not matched to a gene. This CDR3 is 15 amino acids long. CDR3 nucleotides: TGTGCCAGTACCCCGGGACAGGGGGCTTGGTACGAGCAGTACTTC. Its protein is CASTPGQGAWYEQYF.